Following are 3 T cell receptor beta chains from one sample sequenced in a study of T cell repertoires in cytomegalovirus infection. No antigen is known for these receptors. Via MiXCR, TCRdb re-called the reads, giving one row per CDR3 protein. The sample records roughly 350,000 distinct CDR3 sequences, about a third being singletons. Source: cultured PBMCs, taken from culture after CMV antigen stimulation. These TCRs come from a human donor in good health (CMV status not recorded). Some clones in this sample may be carry-over from other donors' samples.

This sequence joins TRBV5-8 and TRBJ1-5, with D possibly TRBD1 on 6 matching bases. Per the germline V gene, CDR1 is SGHTS and CDR2 is YDEGEE. The CDR3 is 18 amino acids. Trimming pared 4 bases from V and 0 bases from J, leaving 20 bases between. CDR3 sequence: CASSKIGQISYSNQPQHF. DNA of the CDR3: TGTGCCAGCAGCAAAATAGGACAGATTTCCTATAGCAATCAGCCCCAGCATTTT.

The chain couples TRBV20-1 to TRBJ1-1; TRBD1 is a possible D gene (6 bases). The CDR3 is 14 amino acids. V lost 5 bases to trimming and J lost 5 bases, with 18 bases between them. Germline CDR1 DFQATT, CDR2 SNEGSKA (reference sequence). As DNA, the CDR3 is TGCAGTGCTGCAAGGGGGAATGTGGGGACTGAAGCTTTCTTT. Its translation: CSAARGNVGTEAFF.

The sample holds a few counts of this clonotype. This rearrangement joins TRBV7-9 to TRBJ1-5; 8 bases agree with TRBD1. Germline V gene lookup returns CDR1 SEHNR and CDR2 FQNEAQ (reference sequence). J lost 6 bases, V lost 6 bases, and 10 bases had no gene match. This CDR3 has 15 amino acids. In DNA, the CDR3 is TGTGCCAGCAGTATTTCGGGACAGGCGGTTCAGCCCCAGCATTTT. This codes for CASSISGQAVQPQHF.